These 25 T cell receptor beta chains were sequenced from one sample in a study of cytomegalovirus exposure and HLA in healthy donors. The primer mix had 60 Vbeta and 13 Jbeta primers. Sequenced by immunoSEQ multiplex PCR; TCRdb stores in-frame clones only, minus some. The table lists about 160,000 clones, nearly 80% of them singletons, with around 0.98% in the top ten. Sequencing was done on a sample of PBMCs. Receptors originate from a woman aged 45 to 65 in good health and CMV-seropositive.

The V call is TRBV7-9, the J call TRBJ2-3, with 8 bases aligning to TRBD1. Trimming removed 4 bases from V and 7 bases from J; junction bases left unmatched: 7. This CDR3 spans 14 amino acids. Germline V lookup: CDR1 SEHNR, CDR2 FQNEAQ (reference sequence). The CDR3 region has the DNA TGTGCCAGCAGCTCGGACAGGGCGGTGAATACGCAGTATTTT. Amino acids: CASSSDRAVNTQYF.

The chain uses TRBV2 and TRBJ2-3; 7 bases fit TRBD1. The germline V gene has CDR1 SNHLY and CDR2 FYNNEI. CDR3 length: 15 residues. The V and J ends lost 7 bases and 2 bases, in that order; junction bases with no gene match: 9. The CDR3 region has the DNA TGTGCCAGCAACCGGCGACAGGGCAACACAGATACGCAGTATTTT. This translates into CASNRRQGNTDTQYF.

The chain recombines TRBV11-2 with TRBJ1-2, with D possibly matching TRBD1 (5 bases). CDR1 SGHAT and CDR2 FQNNGV come from the germline V gene. Deletions cut 3 bases from V and 0 bases from J, with 11 bases between. This CDR3 comprises 15 residues. CDR3 DNA: TGTGCCAGCAGCTTCGGCGGCAGGGCTAACTATGGCTACACCTTC. As protein: CASSFGGRANYGYTF.

V and J are TRBV7-9 and TRBJ2-1; tentative D call: TRBD2 (5 bases). Germline CDR1 reads SEHNR; CDR2 reads FQNEAQ (reference sequence). This CDR3 spans 15 amino acids. V lost 4 bases and J 3 bases, leaving 13 bases between the germline ends. CDR3 sequence (DNA): TGTGCCAGCAGCTCAAAAGGACTCAGCTACAATGAGCAGTTCTTC. Translating it yields CASSSKGLSYNEQFF. Looking up the rest from reference TRBV7-9 and TRBJ2-1 gives the full variable domain: DTGVSQNPRHKITKRGQNVTFRCDPISEHNRLYWYRQTLGQGPEFLTYFQNEAQLEKSRLLSDRFSAERPKGSFSTLEIQRTEQGDSAMYLCASSSKGLSYNEQFFGPGTRLTVL.

This clone was seen a few times. V is TRBV5-4 and J is TRBJ2-5; 8 bases line up with TRBD1. The CDR3 is 15 residues long. The J segment lost 5 bases and the V segment lost 3 bases, leaving 9 bases of the junction unmatched. Looked up from germline, CDR1 is SGHNT and CDR2 is YYREEE (reference sequence). CDR3 sequence (DNA): TGTGCCAGCAGCTCGCCACAGGGGGATGGGGAGACCCAGTACTTC. Translating gives CASSSPQGDGETQYF.

This clone was detected a few times. The CDR3 here is CASNALENYEQYF. The CDR3 DNA reads as TGTGCCAGCAACGCTCTTGAGAACTACGAGCAGTACTTC. The V and J genes are TRBV2 and TRBJ2-7; D not resolved. Trimming removed 7 bases at V and 3 bases at J, with 13 bases between. CDR1 is SNHLY and CDR2 is FYNNEI in the germline V gene. The CDR3 is made up of 13 amino acids.

The V and J genes are TRBV7-6 and TRBJ2-5, with D tentatively TRBD2 (6 bases). Germline CDR1 reads SGHVS; CDR2 reads FNYEAQ. The CDR3 contains 14 residues. The V end was cut by 5 bases, the J end by 1 base, with 11 bases between. DNA of the CDR3: TGTGCCAGCAGCGCCGGACTATCCCAAGAGACCCAGTACTTC. Translated: CASSAGLSQETQYF. The full variable domain, in which reference TRBV7-6 and TRBJ2-5 provide the parts outside the CDR3, is GAGVSQSPRYKVTKRGQDVALRCDPISGHVSLYWYRQALGQGPEFLTYFNYEAQQDKSGLPNDRFSAERPEGSISTLTIQRTEQRDSAMYRCASSAGLSQETQYFGPGTRLLVL.

V gene TRBV29-1 combines with J gene TRBJ2-3; no clear D gene. V lost 5 bases and J lost 7, with 16 bases in between. The CDR3 covers 13 residues. Looked up from germline, CDR1 is SQVTM and CDR2 is ANQGSEA. The CDR3 DNA reads TGCAGCGTTCTCTTAACCGCCGGGTATACGCAGTATTTT. Translation gives CSVLLTAGYTQYF.

The V call is TRBV5-1, the J call TRBJ2-3, with 7 nucleotides matching TRBD2. The CDR3 loop spans 16 amino acids. Germline CDR1 reads SGHRS; CDR2 reads YFSETQ. Trimming took 4 bases from V and 6 from J; bases not matched to a gene: 14. CDR3 coding DNA: TGCGCCAGCAGCCCTCTCTCGGGGGGTGTCTTTGATACGCAGTATTTT. This codes for CASSPLSGGVFDTQYF.

The J gene is TRBJ1-1, the V gene TRBV2; D gene ambiguous. V was clipped by 5 bases and J by 11 bases, with 24 bases between them. Germline V gives CDR1 SNHLY, CDR2 FYNNEI. The CDR3 length is 15 residues. The CDR3 sequence: CASSPDLSAARSAFF. The CDR3 nucleotides are TGTGCCAGCAGTCCTGACCTTAGCGCAGCTAGAAGTGCTTTCTTT.

This chain uses TRBV2 with TRBJ1-2; 10 bases fit TRBD1. Unmatched junction bases numbered 13, after V lost 6 bases and J lost 6 bases. The CDR3 covers 16 residues. Germline values: CDR1 SNHLY, CDR2 FYNNEI. The CDR3 nucleotides are TGTGCCAGCAGCCCCCGACAGGGGGCGGGCGTTAATGGCTACACCTTC. It yields the protein CASSPRQGAGVNGYTF.

The genes are TRBV6-6 and TRBJ2-1; D might be TRBD2 (5 bases). The CDR3 sequence is 15 residues long. Trimming left V 1 base short and J 3 bases short, with 10 bases between. Germline V lookup: CDR1 MNHNY, CDR2 SVGAGI (reference sequence). The CDR3 sequence: CASSYYERSYNEQFF. CDR3 nucleotide sequence: TGTGCCAGCAGTTACTACGAGCGGAGCTACAATGAGCAGTTCTTC.

This chain joins TRBV5-1 and TRBJ1-3; 9 nucleotides agree with TRBD1. Germline V gene sequence: CDR1 SGHRS, CDR2 YFSETQ. The CDR3 has 15 residues. With V trimmed by 2 bases and J by 3 bases, 3 bases remained unmatched. The chain's CDR3 is CASSLQGALGNTIYF. DNA of the CDR3: TGCGCCAGCAGCTTACAGGGGGCGCTTGGAAACACCATATATTTT.

The chain couples TRBV28 to TRBJ1-1; 7 bases are a match to TRBD1. The CDR3 spans 13 residues. V lost 9 bases and J lost 0; bases outside the gene matches: 4. Per germline, CDR1 MDHEN and CDR2 SYDVKM. The chain's CDR3 is CASLGQLNTEAFF. CDR3 nucleotide sequence: TGTGCCAGTCTGGGACAGTTGAACACTGAAGCTTTCTTT.

There are a few counts of this clone. J is TRBJ1-5 and V is TRBV20-1, with a possible D match to TRBD1 (5 bases). The CDR3 spans 11 residues. Germline CDR1 DFQATT, CDR2 SNEGSKA (reference sequence). This CDR3 reads CSIGGNQPQHF. The CDR3 DNA sequence: TGCAGCATCGGGGGGAATCAGCCCCAGCATTTT.

The rearrangement uses TRBV9 and TRBJ2-1, with 13 bases that match TRBD2. J gave up 6 bases and V 2 bases, and 8 bases lay outside the gene matches. Germline V gives CDR1 SGDLS, CDR2 YYNGEE. The CDR3 length is 17 residues. The CDR3 bases are TGTGCCAGCAGCGTGGGAGTTACTAGCGGGAGGGTCAATGAGCAGTTCTTC. This gives the protein CASSVGVTSGRVNEQFF.

The V call is TRBV28, the J call TRBJ1-2, with D perhaps TRBD1 (5 bases). The length of the CDR3 is 13 residues. Trimming took 3 bases from V and 1 from J, leaving 6 bases between them. Germline assignment: CDR1 MDHEN and CDR2 SYDVKM. CDR3 sequence: CASSFRGNYGYTF. The CDR3 DNA reads as TGTGCCAGCAGTTTTAGGGGTAACTATGGCTACACCTTC.

In nucleotides, the CDR3 is TGTGCCAGCAGCCCCGGACAGGGAAGGGGGGAGCTGTTTTTT. This sequence encodes CASSPGQGRGELFF. This chain connects TRBV7-9 to TRBJ2-2, with 8 bases lining up with TRBD1. The CDR3 totals 14 residues. V shed 5 bases and J 8 bases; nucleotides not matched to a gene: 7. Germline V gives CDR1 SEHNR, CDR2 FQNEAQ (reference sequence). The full variable domain, with the rest looked up from reference TRBV7-9 and TRBJ2-2, is DTGVSQNPRHKITKRGQNVTFRCDPISEHNRLYWYRQTLGQGPEFLTYFQNEAQLEKSRLLSDRFSAERPKGSFSTLEIQRTEQGDSAMYLCASSPGQGRGELFFGEGSRLTVL.

The rearrangement links TRBV5-6 to TRBJ2-4; the D gene is possibly TRBD1 (7 bases). Germline CDR1 SGHDT, CDR2 YYEEEE. V was pared by 4 bases and J by 1 base, with 9 bases between. CDR3 length: 14 residues. The CDR3 spells CASSPGGAKNIQYF. The CDR3 nucleotides are TGTGCCAGCAGCCCAGGGGGGGCCAAAAACATTCAGTACTTC.

The chain carries TRBV6-5 and TRBJ2-5; a weak D match, TRBD2 (6 bases). The CDR3 is 14 amino acids. CDR1 and CDR2 (germline): MNHEY, SVGAGI. Trimming pared 6 bases from V and 5 bases from J, leaving 16 bases between. The CDR3 here is CASSRRGRGETQYF. CDR3 coding DNA: TGTGCCAGCAGCCGTCGAGGGCGGGGTGAGACCCAGTACTTC.

J is TRBJ2-7 and V is TRBV10-1, with 7 bases identical to TRBD1. This CDR3 is built from 17 residues. J lost 0 bases, V lost 3 bases, and 11 bases had no gene match. CDR1 WNHNN and CDR2 SYGVQD come from the germline V gene (reference sequence). The CDR3 DNA reads TGCGCCAGCAGTGACGTCAGGGGGAAACTTAGCTCCTACGAGCAGTACTTC. It codes for CASSDVRGKLSSYEQYF.

The rearrangement links TRBV15 to TRBJ2-7; the D is unclear. Germline V gives CDR1 LNHNV, CDR2 YYDKDF (reference sequence). The V end lost 0 bases, the J end lost 1 base, and 7 bases lay between the germline ends. The CDR3 extends over 14 amino acids. In DNA, the CDR3 is TGTGCCACCAGCAGAGAACCAGGATCCTACGAGCAGTACTTC. It yields the protein CATSREPGSYEQYF.

J is TRBJ2-5 and V is TRBV2; 15 bases agree with TRBD2. The CDR3 has 15 amino acids. Looked up from germline, CDR1 is SNHLY and CDR2 is FYNNEI. The trim removed 9 bases at V and 3 bases at J, leaving 5 bases unmatched. DNA of the CDR3: TGTGCCAGTAAGGGACTAGCGGGAGGTAAAGAGACCCAGTACTTC. It codes for CASKGLAGGKETQYF.

V is TRBV19 and J is TRBJ2-1, with 12 bases fitting TRBD2. The germline CDR1 and CDR2 sequences are LNHDA and SQIVND (reference sequence). The trim removed 5 bases at V and 9 bases at J, leaving 5 bases unmatched. The CDR3 contains 14 residues. The DNA for the CDR3 is TGTGCCAGTAGTTTTCGACTAGCGGGAGCTGAGCAGTTCTTC. It translates to CASSFRLAGAEQFF.

J is TRBJ2-7 and V is TRBV27, with D unresolved. V lost 1 base to trimming and J lost 6 bases, with 10 bases between them. The CDR3 has 13 amino acids. CDR1 and CDR2 from the germline V gene are MNHEY and SMNVEV (reference sequence). In DNA, the CDR3 is TGTGCCAGCAGTTTATTGAGAGGTTTCGAGCAGTACTTC. Its protein product is CASSLLRGFEQYF.